Listed here are 2 T cell receptor beta chains from one sample, sequenced in a study of blood T cell repertoires in COVID-19. Only in-frame clones appear in the TCRdb table, and some are missing; sequencing was by immunoSEQ multiplex PCR. The sample records tens of thousands of clones, approximately 80% being singletons. The sequenced sample consisted of peripheral blood. The receptors were gathered from a man in his 60s with COVID-19, enrolled during active disease.

The gene calls are TRBV4-3 and TRBJ1-2; 10 nucleotides line up with TRBD1. J gave up 1 base and V 0 bases, and 2 bases lay outside the gene matches. The germline CDR1 and CDR2 sequences are LGHNA and YSLEER. The CDR3 consists of 16 residues. CDR3 bases: TGCGCCAGCAGCCAAGAGACAGGGGGCAATAACTATGGCTACACCTTC. Protein sequence: CASSQETGGNNYGYTF.

The table lists this clone with a few counts. V gene TRBV9 combines with J gene TRBJ1-3; a weak D match, TRBD1 (6 bases). CDR1 SGDLS and CDR2 YYNGEE come from the germline V gene. This CDR3 has 13 residues. The germline V and J ends were trimmed by 0 bases and 9 bases, with 10 bases remaining between them. CDR3 bases: TGTGCCAGCAGCGTAGACAGGGCGGGCACCATATATTTT. Its translation: CASSVDRAGTIYF. Full variable domain (outside the CDR3, taken from reference TRBV9 and TRBJ1-3): DSGVTQTPKHLITATGQRVTLRCSPRSGDLSVYWYQQSLDQGLQFLIQYYNGEERAKGNILERFSAQQFPDLHSELNLSSLELGDSALYFCASSVDRAGTIYFGEGSWLTVV.